A single sample gave rise to the 17 T cell receptor beta chains below, sequenced in a study of identical twins' blood T cells (dated by TCRdb to 2013 to 2014). Libraries were made using 5' RACE. Instrument on record: Illumina Genome Analyzer IIx. The raw public data were reprocessed by TCRdb itself: fastp quality trimming at Q25, MiXCR clonotype calling, in-frame beta chains only. When rows share a CDR3 protein, they turn into one entry using the most common DNA and genes. This sample holds 350,000 to 400,000 distinct CDR3 sequences; roughly 31% were observed only once. The ten largest clones add up to about 6.1% of the sample. Sample: PBMCs. These receptor sequences come from a woman aged 18 to 50 in good health.

This rearrangement joins TRBV6-2 or TRBV6-3 to TRBJ1-5; the D is unclear. Deletions cut 6 bases from V and 5 bases from J, with 23 bases between. The CDR3 covers 17 residues. Germline values: CDR1 MNHEY, CDR2 SVGEGT. The CDR3 sequence is CASRTPGKARSDQPQHF. CDR3 nucleotide sequence: TGTGCCAGCAGGACACCGGGTAAGGCTCGGAGCGATCAGCCCCAGCATTTT.

This clonotype was seen only a few times. V and J are TRBV6-5 and TRBJ1-2; 7 positions match TRBD1. The V segment lost 6 bases and the J segment 3 bases; nucleotides outside the gene matches: 10. The CDR3 extends over 15 amino acids. From germline, CDR1 is MNHEY and CDR2 SVGAGI. The CDR3: CASSSGTDMDYGYTF. The DNA for the CDR3 is TGTGCCAGCAGCTCCGGGACAGACATGGACTATGGCTACACCTTC.

This chain joins TRBV7-3 and TRBJ2-3; 7 bases map to TRBD2. The CDR3 is made up of 17 amino acids. Germline CDR1 and CDR2: SGHTA and FQGTGA. Trimming cost V 5 bases and J 2 bases; bases outside gene matches: 13. The CDR3 region has the DNA TGTGCCAGCAGCCCGCGCTTTCGGGGGGTATTCACAGATACGCAGTATTTT. Its translation: CASSPRFRGVFTDTQYF.

This chain connects TRBV27 to TRBJ1-4, with 12 bases that match TRBD1. Germline CDR1 and CDR2: MNHEY and SMNVEV (reference sequence). The CDR3 loop spans 17 amino acids. The junction had 8 bases not matched to a gene; V was cut back by 5 bases and J by 4 bases. This CDR3 is CASSPRDRGLVNEKLFF. The CDR3 region has the DNA TGTGCCAGCAGTCCCCGGGACAGGGGGCTCGTTAATGAAAAACTGTTTTTT.

There are a few counts of this clonotype. The rearrangement joins TRBV20-1 to TRBJ1-4; D might be TRBD1 (5 bases). CDR1 and CDR2 from the germline V gene are DFQATT and SNEGSKA (reference sequence). CDR3 size: 14 residues. V lost 5 bases to trimming and J lost 7 bases, with 17 bases between them. CDR3 in amino acids: CSAPRQMQPEKLFF. The CDR3 DNA is TGCAGTGCTCCCCGACAGATGCAACCTGAAAAACTGTTTTTT.

Many counts were recorded for this clonotype. V and J are TRBV3-1 and TRBJ1-2; D gene ambiguous. Germline CDR1 is LGHDT and CDR2 is YNNKEL (reference sequence). The CDR3 totals 13 residues. V gave up 6 bases and J gave up 8 bases, with 16 bases separating them. The CDR3 sequence: CASSPREGGGYTF. CDR3 bases: TGTGCCAGCAGTCCCCGCGAGGGAGGGGGCTACACCTTC.

The chain uses TRBV20-1 and TRBJ2-7, with D hard to call. CDR3 length: 13 residues. Trimming cost V 3 bases and J 2 bases, with 11 bases left between them. The V gene's germline CDR1 is DFQATT and CDR2 SNEGSKA (reference sequence). CDR3 sequence: CSARGRFAYEQYF. CDR3 bases: TGCAGTGCTAGGGGCAGATTCGCCTACGAGCAGTACTTC.

The V call is TRBV2, the J call TRBJ1-2; D is unresolved. Per germline, CDR1 SNHLY and CDR2 FYNNEI. This CDR3 is 12 amino acids long. Between the trimmed V and J ends, which lost 7 bases and 5 bases, there was a span of 11 bases. The CDR3 here is CASMKNGYGYTF. In nucleotides, the CDR3 is TGTGCCAGCATGAAGAATGGATATGGCTACACCTTC.

Concerning this clonotype: A much larger clone is a single base away; this may be a read error. The conserved closing phenylalanine or tryptophan is absent in this CDR3, likely reflecting a read error. The rearrangement links TRBV6-5 to TRBJ1-2, with TRBD1 matching 7 bases. From germline, CDR1 is MNHEY and CDR2 SVGAGI. CDR3 length: 14 amino acids. V lost 5 bases and J lost 6; bases outside the gene matches: 9. CDR3 amino acids: CASSTTPTGHGYTL. DNA of the CDR3: TGTGCCAGCAGTACCACCCCGACAGGGCATGGCTACACCCTC.

This clonotype has more than one count but fewer than ten. This chain uses TRBV2 with TRBJ1-5; D not resolved. The CDR3 is 13 residues long. Germline V gene lookup returns CDR1 SNHLY and CDR2 FYNNEI. V dropped 7 bases and J dropped 4 bases, with 11 bases sitting between them. CDR3 nucleotides: TGTGCCAGCACGGTAGACTGGAATCAGCCCCAGCATTTT. This codes for CASTVDWNQPQHF.

V is TRBV5-1 and J is TRBJ1-1; no clear D. Trimming pared 0 bases from V and 1 base from J, leaving 13 bases between. There are 16 residues in the CDR3. Germline values: CDR1 SGHRS, CDR2 YFSETQ. In nucleotides, the CDR3 is TGCGCCAGCAGCTTGGGGGTAGTCATGACGAACACTGAAGCTTTCTTT. Encoded protein: CASSLGVVMTNTEAFF.

The chain links TRBV6-1 to TRBJ1-5; perhaps TRBD1 as D (5 bases). Trimming removed 1 base from V and 10 bases from J, with 11 bases in between. The CDR3 consists of 13 residues. Germline V gives CDR1 MNHNS, CDR2 SASEGT. The CDR3: CASSEERGAPQHF. The CDR3 coding sequence is TGTGCCAGCAGTGAAGAACGAGGGGCACCCCAGCATTTT.

J is TRBJ2-2 and V is TRBV4-1; a possible D gene is TRBD1 (5 bases). The CDR3 covers 15 residues. V lost 6 bases, J lost 4 bases, and 15 bases lay in between. Germline loops: CDR1 MGHRA, CDR2 YSYEKL. The CDR3: CASSQGTRGTGELFF. The CDR3 nucleotides read TGCGCCAGCAGTCAGGGCACGAGAGGCACCGGGGAGCTGTTTTTT.

The rearrangement uses TRBV3-1 and TRBJ1-2; D is ambiguous. Looked up from germline, CDR1 is LGHDT and CDR2 is YNNKEL (reference sequence). The CDR3 consists of 13 residues. Trimming took off 4 bases at V and 5 bases at J, with 11 bases between the two ends. The CDR3 is CASSPSGRYGYTF. As DNA, the CDR3 is TGTGCCAGCAGCCCCAGCGGTCGTTATGGCTACACCTTC.

The chain is built from TRBV6-5 and TRBJ1-2; D uncertain. Trimming cost V 10 bases and J 4 bases, with 16 bases left between them. The V gene's germline CDR1 is MNHEY and CDR2 SVGAGI. The CDR3 runs to 13 residues. For the CDR3, the DNA is TGTGCCACCCGAATGGCAGGATCCTATGGCTACACCTTC. Translation gives CATRMAGSYGYTF.

This clonotype occurred a few times. The V call is TRBV20-1, the J call TRBJ2-6; D call uncertain. The CDR3 extends over 12 amino acids. Germline CDR1 and CDR2: DFQATT and SNEGSKA (reference sequence). Between the trimmed V and J ends, which lost 4 bases and 1 base, there was a span of 2 bases. For the CDR3, the DNA is TGCAGTGCTACGTCTGGGGCCAACGTCCTGACTTTC. Protein: CSATSGANVLTF.

This clonotype has only a few counts. The chain uses TRBV29-1 and TRBJ1-3; no reliable D call. Germline lookup yields CDR1 SQVTM and CDR2 ANQGSEA. The ends were cut back, 6 bases at V and 0 bases at J, with 12 bases in the middle. The CDR3 is 14 residues long. CDR3 nucleotide sequence: TGCAGCGTCCTGGCCCTTTCCTCTGGAAACACCATATATTTT. Translating it yields CSVLALSSGNTIYF.